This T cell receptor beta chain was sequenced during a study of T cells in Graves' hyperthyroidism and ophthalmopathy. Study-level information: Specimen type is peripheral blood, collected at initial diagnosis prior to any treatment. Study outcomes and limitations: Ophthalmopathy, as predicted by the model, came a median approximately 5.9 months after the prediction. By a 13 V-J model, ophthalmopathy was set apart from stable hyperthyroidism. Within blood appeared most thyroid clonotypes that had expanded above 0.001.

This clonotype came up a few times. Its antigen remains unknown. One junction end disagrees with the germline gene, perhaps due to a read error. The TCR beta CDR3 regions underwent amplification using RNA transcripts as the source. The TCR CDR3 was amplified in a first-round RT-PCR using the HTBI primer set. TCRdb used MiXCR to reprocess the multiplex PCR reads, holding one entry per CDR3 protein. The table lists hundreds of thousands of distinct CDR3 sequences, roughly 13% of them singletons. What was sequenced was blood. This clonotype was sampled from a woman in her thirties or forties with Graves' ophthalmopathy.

The CDR3 is CASSEAPGTYTDTQRF. CDR3 coding DNA: TGTGCCAGCAGTGAAGCCCCAGGAACTTACACAGATACGCAGCGTTTT. The chain combines TRBV6-1 with TRBJ2-3; unclear D gene. Germline V gives CDR1 MNHNS, CDR2 SASEGT. The CDR3 length is 16 residues.